This T cell receptor beta chain was recovered during a study of cytomegalovirus exposure and HLA in healthy donors. Across the study: There were roughly 120 million unique TCR beta sequences, drawn from 180 million or so T cells, in an earlier analysis. Broader study findings: A later analysis linked a missense DCLRE1C variant to TCR beta V- and J-gene trimming. Published work reported that the classifier diagnosed cytomegalovirus status with high specificity and sensitivity.

Turning to this clone: No antigen is known for it.

A multiplex PCR was run with 60 Vbeta primers and 13 Jbeta primers. In the authors' workflow: Among the unique TCR beta chains that a later analysis counted, 70 million to 85 million in all, about 12 million were shared. Some clones are missing from TCRdb's copy, which holds only in-frame ones; the method was immunoSEQ multiplex PCR. Clonal size and the V and J genes are those of that table, whereas D and trimming came from the DNA. The sample records 150,000 to 200,000 clones, about 79% being singletons. The specimen sequenced was PBMCs. The sequence was obtained from a woman between 45 and 60 years old in good health and CMV-seronegative.

The CDR3 DNA reads TGTGCCAGCAGCTCGACAGGGAGCTCCTACGAGCAGTACTTC. It specifies CASSSTGSSYEQYF. The V call is TRBV11-2, the J call TRBJ2-7; 7 nucleotides match TRBD1. Trimming removed 4 bases from V and 0 bases from J; junction bases left unmatched: 3. Germline CDR1 SGHAT, CDR2 FQNNGV. The CDR3 has 14 amino acids.